The entry below describes one T cell receptor beta chain. Its antigen is not known. The CDR3 runs to 19 residues. Trimming took 0 bases from V and 0 from J; bases not matched to a gene: 10. Researchers collected ten milliliters of peripheral blood from every single donor. This specimen comes from a study of blood T cells in healthy people across ages. Findings of the study overall: Naive CD4+ cell counts and diversity both ran higher in long-lived than in aged donors.

Alongside a J-beta primer mix, a sample-barcoded 5' primer served in a second PCR lasting roughly 7 to 11 cycles. Each CDR3 protein gets one entry after TCRdb re-called the 5' RACE reads with MiXCR. The data show just over 800,000 distinct CDR3 sequences, approximately 59% seen once. This receptor was taken from a man aged 30-40 years in good health. Sequencing used blood. This chain uses TRBV12-3 or TRBV12-4 with TRBJ2-1; TRBD2 aligns across 8 bases. For the CDR3, the DNA is TGTGCCAGCAGTTTAGCCCGCCTTGGGAGCGGGGGCTCCTACAATGAGCAGTTCTTC. Amino acids: CASSLARLGSGGSYNEQFF.